What follows describes a single T cell receptor (beta chain). Its antigen remains unknown. CDR1 GTSNPN and CDR2 SVGIG come from the germline V gene (reference sequence). With 3 bases removed from V and 4 bases from J, the gap between germline ends came to 15 bases. The CDR3 sequence is 15 residues long. The data stem from a study of T-cell memory formation after mild COVID-19. Libraries for TCRalpha and TCRbeta carried sample barcodes and unique molecular identifiers via 5'RACE. TCRdb re-analysed the 5' RACE reads in MiXCR, keeping a single row per CDR3 protein. In the table there are about half a million distinct CDR3 sequences, roughly 18% of which are singletons. Findings and limits, study-wide: CD4+ contracting clones were mainly CM and EM; CD8+ ones, EMRA. CD4/CD8 balance characterized clones contracting day 15 to 85, and CD4+ skew characterized later expanders. Several responding clones turned up in pre-infection memory, indicating that cross-reactive memory may have taken part.

The receptor's source is an adult woman who had mild COVID-19 (a few samples of this study predate the infection). Cell type and time point are not known. This chain joins TRBV30 and TRBJ1-4; a possible D gene is TRBD1 (5 bases). Sequenced input: PBMCs or a T cell subset sorted from them (not recorded which). Here the CDR3 reads CAWSVGGGGNEKLFF. CDR3 coding DNA: TGTGCCTGGAGCGTGGGGGGTGGCGGTAATGAAAAACTGTTTTTT.